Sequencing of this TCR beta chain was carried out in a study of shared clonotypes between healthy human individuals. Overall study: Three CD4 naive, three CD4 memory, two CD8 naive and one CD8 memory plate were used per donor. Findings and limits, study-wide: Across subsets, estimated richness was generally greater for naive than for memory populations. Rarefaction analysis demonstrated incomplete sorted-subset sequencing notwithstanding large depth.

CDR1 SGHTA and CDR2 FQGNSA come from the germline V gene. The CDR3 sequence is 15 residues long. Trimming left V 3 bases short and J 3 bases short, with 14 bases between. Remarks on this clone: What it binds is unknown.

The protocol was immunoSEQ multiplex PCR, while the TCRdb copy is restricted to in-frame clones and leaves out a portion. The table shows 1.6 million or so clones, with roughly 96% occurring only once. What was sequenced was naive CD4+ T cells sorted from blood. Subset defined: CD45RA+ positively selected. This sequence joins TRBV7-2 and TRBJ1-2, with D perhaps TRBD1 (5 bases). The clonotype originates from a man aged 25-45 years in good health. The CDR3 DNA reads TGTGCCAGCAGCTTTGGGGCAGGGTTTGACTATGGCTACACCTTC. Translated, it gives CASSFGAGFDYGYTF. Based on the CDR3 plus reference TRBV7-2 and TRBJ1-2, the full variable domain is GAGVSQSPSNKVTEKGKDVELRCDPISGHTALYWYRQSLGQGLEFLIYFQGNSAPDKSGLPSDRFSAERTGGSVSTLTIQRTQQEDSAVYLCASSFGAGFDYGYTFGSGTRLTVV.